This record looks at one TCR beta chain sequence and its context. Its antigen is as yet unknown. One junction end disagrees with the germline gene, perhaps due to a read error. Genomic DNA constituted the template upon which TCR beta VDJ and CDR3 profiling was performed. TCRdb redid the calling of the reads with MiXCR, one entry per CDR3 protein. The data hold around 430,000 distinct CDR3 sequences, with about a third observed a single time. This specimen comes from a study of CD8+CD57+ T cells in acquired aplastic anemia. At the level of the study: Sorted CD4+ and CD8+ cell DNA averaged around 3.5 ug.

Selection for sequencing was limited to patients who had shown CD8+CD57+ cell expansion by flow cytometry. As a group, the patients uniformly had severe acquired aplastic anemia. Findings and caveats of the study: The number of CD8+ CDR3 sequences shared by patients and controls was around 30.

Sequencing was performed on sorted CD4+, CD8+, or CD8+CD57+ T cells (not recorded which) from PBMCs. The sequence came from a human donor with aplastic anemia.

The CDR3 here is CANSRSSYEQYF. As DNA, the CDR3 is TGTGCCAACAGCAGGAGCTCCTACGAGCAGTACTTC. The genes are TRBV11-2 and TRBJ2-7; no clear D gene. Per the germline V gene, CDR1 is SGHAT and CDR2 is FQNNGV. This CDR3 has 12 amino acids.